The 2 T cell receptor beta chains below were found in one sample sequenced in a study of shared clonotypes between healthy human individuals. Only in-frame clones appear in the TCRdb table, and some are missing; sequencing was by immunoSEQ multiplex PCR. The sample lists roughly 1,100,000 clones; about 75% were seen once. Sequences were obtained from memory CD4+ T cells sorted from blood. Subset reported: CD45RA-negative fraction. Receptor source: a man younger than 30 in good health.

The chain is built from TRBV19 and TRBJ2-6; 9 bases are a match to TRBD2. This CDR3 is built from 18 residues. CDR1 LNHDA and CDR2 SQIVND come from the germline V gene (reference sequence). Germline trimming cut 6 bases from V and 1 base from J; bases unmatched to any gene: 10. The CDR3 region has the DNA TGTGCCAGTAGCCCCCTCCTAGCGGGGTCTTCTGGGGCCAACGTCCTGACTTTC. This encodes CASSPLLAGSSGANVLTF.

The chain carries TRBV7-9 and TRBJ1-6; D uncertain. Germline V gene lookup returns CDR1 SEHNR and CDR2 FQNEAQ (reference sequence). CDR3 length: 14 amino acids. V lost 3 bases and J 0 bases, leaving 3 bases between the germline ends. CDR3 nucleotide sequence: TGTGCCAGCAGCTTCAGCTCCTATAATTCACCCCTCCACTTT. Amino acids: CASSFSSYNSPLHF. The full variable domain, rest sourced from reference TRBV7-9 and TRBJ1-6, is DTGVSQNPRHKITKRGQNVTFRCDPISEHNRLYWYRQTLGQGPEFLTYFQNEAQLEKSRLLSDRFSAERPKGSFSTLEIQRTEQGDSAMYLCASSFSSYNSPLHFGNGTRLTVT.